The 27 T cell receptor beta chains below were found in one sample sequenced in a study of shared clonotypes between healthy human individuals (dated by TCRdb to between 2020 and 2021). Libraries were constructed by the immunoSEQ multiplex PCR assay. In TCRdb, the immuneACCESS table is reduced to in-frame sequences with V and J assigned. These tables do not hold every clone; where another copy was compared, an unresolved V gene accounts for under half, and the others remain unexplained. Recorded for this sample are about 2.1 million clones; 90% to 95% of them occurred a single time. Of the sample, around 1.7% falls within the top ten clones. CD8 naive samples consisted of CD45RO-negative cells that were positively selected for CCR7, yielding a CD45RA+CCR7+ population without TemRA cells. Sequencing used naive CD8+ T cells from PBMCs. Per the publication, the cell subset or site label means: CD45RA+CCR7+. The receptors originated from a man younger than 35 in good health. Some clones in this sample may be carry-over from other donors' samples.

The chain employs TRBV7-9 and TRBJ2-7, with D maybe TRBD2 (5 bases). This CDR3 is 16 amino acids long. Germline V lookup: CDR1 SEHNR, CDR2 FQNEAQ (reference sequence). Trimming stripped 5 bases from V and 5 bases from J, with 22 bases between. The CDR3 here is CASSPPLLDVQDEQYF. In nucleotides, the CDR3 is TGTGCCAGCAGCCCACCGCTACTAGACGTACAAGACGAGCAGTACTTC.

This chain connects TRBV5-1 to TRBJ2-5; TRBD2 aligns across 11 bases. The last part of the DNA fits TRBJ2-7 better; the J call may be wrong. Germline V gene sequence: CDR1 SGHRS, CDR2 YFSETQ. This CDR3 contains 18 residues. CDR3 region: CASSAQELAGALSYEQYF. The CDR3 nucleotides read TGCGCCAGCAGCGCACAAGAACTAGCGGGGGCGCTCTCCTACGAGCAGTACTTC.

Worth noting for this clone: This CDR3 is also generated by other DNA sequences in the sample. CDR3 DNA: TGTGCCACCAGCAGGGGCGGGGGAGAGACCCAGTACTTC. Translating gives CATSRGGGETQYF. J is TRBJ2-5 and V is TRBV15, with 7 bases identical to TRBD2. The CDR3 runs 13 residues. The V and J ends lost 3 bases and 4 bases, in that order; junction bases with no gene match: 2. Germline CDR1 LNHNV, CDR2 YYDKDF (reference sequence).

The V call is TRBV28, the J call TRBJ2-1; TRBD1 aligns across 7 bases. The CDR3 has 12 amino acids. The germline gives CDR1 MDHEN, CDR2 SYDVKM. Unmatched junction bases numbered 6, after V lost 8 bases and J lost 8 bases. CDR3 residues: CASGTGAYEQFF. Written as DNA, the CDR3 is TGTGCCAGCGGAACAGGGGCTTATGAGCAGTTCTTC.

Worth noting for this clone: This same CDR3 is encoded by further DNA sequences in the sample. The rearrangement links TRBV19 to TRBJ2-7, with 13 nucleotides matching TRBD2. Germline V gene lookup returns CDR1 LNHDA and CDR2 SQIVND (reference sequence). The CDR3 contains 15 residues. With V trimmed by 3 bases and J by 3 bases, 2 bases remained unmatched. The CDR3 loop is CASSIRTSGSYEQYF. CDR3 DNA sequence: TGTGCCAGTAGTATCCGGACTAGCGGGAGCTACGAGCAGTACTTC.

This chain uses TRBV9 with TRBJ1-1; 12 bases are a match to TRBD1. In germline, CDR1 is SGDLS, CDR2 YYNGEE. CDR3 length: 13 amino acids. J was trimmed by 5 bases and V by 7 bases; bases with no gene match: 3. DNA for the CDR3: TGTGCCAGCGGGACAGGGGGCAGGACTGAAGCTTTCTTT. This gives the protein CASGTGGRTEAFF. The full variable domain, completed using reference TRBV9 and TRBJ1-1, is DSGVTQTPKHLITATGQRVTLRCSPRSGDLSVYWYQQSLDQGLQFLIQYYNGEERAKGNILERFSAQQFPDLHSELNLSSLELGDSALYFCASGTGGRTEAFFGQGTRLTVV.

The chain joins TRBV7-2 to TRBJ1-1; no reliable D call. V was cut by 4 bases and J by 1 base, with 10 bases left in between. The CDR3 contains 14 residues. Germline CDR1 is SGHTA and CDR2 is FQGNSA. The CDR3 nucleotides read TGTGCCAGCAGCTCTCCCCACCGGAACACTGAAGCTTTCTTT. Amino acid sequence: CASSSPHRNTEAFF.

J is TRBJ1-1 and V is TRBV6-5; TRBD1 matches at 10 bases. J gave up 4 bases and V 5 bases, and 7 bases lay outside the gene matches. Germline V gives CDR1 MNHEY, CDR2 SVGAGI. CDR3 size: 15 residues. CDR3 nucleotide sequence: TGTGCCAGCAGTCTAGACAGGGGGCAGGTCACTGAAGCTTTCTTT. Translating it yields CASSLDRGQVTEAFF.

This clone appeared once. The genes are TRBV15 and TRBJ2-2; D ambiguous. Looked up from germline, CDR1 is LNHNV and CDR2 is YYDKDF (reference sequence). This CDR3 is built from 12 residues. Between the trimmed V and J ends, which lost 5 bases and 4 bases, there was a span of 5 bases. In nucleotides, the CDR3 is TGTGCCACCAGCCCTAGCACCGGGGAGCTGTTTTTT. Encoded protein: CATSPSTGELFF.

The chain joins TRBV5-1 to TRBJ2-1, with 10 positions matching TRBD2. V shed 2 bases, J shed 9 bases, and the junction held 8 bases outside the gene matches. CDR1 and CDR2 from the germline V gene are SGHRS and YFSETQ. This CDR3 has 15 residues. The CDR3 is CASSFGLAGEGEQFF. The CDR3 DNA follows: TGCGCCAGCAGCTTCGGGCTAGCGGGAGAGGGTGAGCAGTTCTTC.

This rearrangement joins TRBV6-1 to TRBJ2-3; TRBD1 matches 8 bases. Germline V gene lookup returns CDR1 MNHNS and CDR2 SASEGT. V dropped 5 bases and J dropped 7; count of bases not matched to a gene: 8. The CDR3 contains 14 residues. The CDR3 DNA reads TGTGCCAGCAGTCCACGGACAGGGCCCAATACGCAGTATTTT. This encodes CASSPRTGPNTQYF.

V gene TRBV28 combines with J gene TRBJ2-1; 10 bases fit TRBD2. The germline CDR1 and CDR2 sequences are MDHEN and SYDVKM. The CDR3 loop spans 14 amino acids. The junction had 8 bases not matched to a gene; V was cut back by 8 bases and J by 7 bases. The CDR3 loop reads CASSLGLAANEQFF. In DNA form, the CDR3 reads TGTGCCAGCTCCCTCGGACTAGCGGCAAATGAGCAGTTCTTC.

V is TRBV29-1 and J is TRBJ1-2; D remains unclear. The CDR3 loop spans 13 amino acids. V lost 4 bases and J lost 4, with 13 bases in between. Germline V CDR1 and CDR2: SQVTM, ANQGSEA. CDR3 nucleotide sequence: TGCAGCGTTGTAGGCGGGTCGAGCTATGGCTACACCTTC. This gives the protein CSVVGGSSYGYTF.

The chain is built from TRBV4-1 and TRBJ1-1; possibly TRBD1 for D (6 bases). The CDR3 consists of 17 residues. Germline loops: CDR1 MGHRA, CDR2 YSYEKL. The germline V and J ends were trimmed by 0 bases and 0 bases, with 14 bases remaining between them. The CDR3 loop reads CASSQESRTVMNTEAFF. The CDR3 bases are TGCGCCAGCAGCCAAGAATCCAGGACAGTAATGAACACTGAAGCTTTCTTT.

The chain joins TRBV19 to TRBJ1-5; D perhaps matches TRBD1 (5 bases). The germline gives CDR1 LNHDA, CDR2 SQIVND (reference sequence). V lost 3 bases and J 1 base, leaving 7 bases between the germline ends. The CDR3 is made up of 14 amino acids. Here the CDR3 DNA reads TGTGCCAGTAGTATGGCAGGGAGCAATCAGCCCCAGCATTTT. Its protein product is CASSMAGSNQPQHF.

This clone appeared a single time. The CDR3 nucleotides read TGTGCCAGCAGTGCCGGGAGCTTTTGGGAGCAGTACTTC. Translation gives CASSAGSFWEQYF. The rearrangement uses TRBV25-1 and TRBJ2-7; TRBD2 is a possible D gene (6 bases). The V gene lost 4 bases and the J gene lost 7 bases, with 14 bases spanning the gap. This CDR3 is built from 13 residues. Germline values: CDR1 MGHDK, CDR2 SYGVNS.

This chain connects TRBV11-2 to TRBJ1-3; no reliable D call. Germline CDR1 and CDR2: SGHAT and FQNNGV. The CDR3 runs to 15 residues. V was trimmed by 0 bases and J by 4 bases, leaving 10 bases between them. The CDR3 spells CASSLEPKGGNTIYF. In DNA, the CDR3 is TGTGCCAGCAGCTTAGAGCCCAAAGGGGGAAACACCATATATTTT.

The chain combines TRBV27 with TRBJ1-2; D possibly corresponds to TRBD1 (5 bases). Germline CDR1 reads MNHEY; CDR2 reads SMNVEV (reference sequence). This CDR3 spans 14 amino acids. V was shortened by 5 bases and J by 8 bases, with 18 bases between the two germline ends. CDR3 DNA sequence: TGTGCCAGCAGTACCCGCCCGGGGACCTTGGGCTACACCTTC. Its protein is CASSTRPGTLGYTF.

The chain recombines TRBV19 with TRBJ1-2; D unresolved. The CDR3 totals 13 residues. CDR1 and CDR2 (germline): LNHDA, SQIVND (reference sequence). Trimming removed 7 bases from V and 5 bases from J, with 14 bases in between. CDR3 coding DNA: TGTGCCAGTACCTGGGCGCTGCCATATGGCTACACCTTC. Translating it yields CASTWALPYGYTF.

V and J are TRBV7-3 and TRBJ2-7, with D perhaps assigned TRBD1 or TRBD2 (5 bases each). The CDR3 covers 12 residues. Germline CDR1 reads SGHTA; CDR2 reads FQGTGA. The V and J ends lost 9 bases and 0 bases respectively, with 9 bases between them. This CDR3 reads CARGRASYEQYF. The CDR3 coding sequence is TGTGCCAGGGGACGGGCCTCCTACGAGCAGTACTTC.

The rearrangement links TRBV7-9 to TRBJ2-7, with D unresolved. Between the trimmed V and J ends, which lost 1 base and 1 base, there was a span of 11 bases. The CDR3 is made up of 15 amino acids. The germline V gene encodes CDR1 SEHNR and CDR2 FQNEAQ (reference sequence). The CDR3 DNA is TGTGCCAGCAGCTTAGAAGGCTTCTCTTCCTACGAGCAGTACTTC. This codes for CASSLEGFSSYEQYF.

This chain connects TRBV7-9 to TRBJ1-2; D unresolved. This CDR3 spans 15 amino acids. V was cut by 0 bases and J by 8 bases, with 16 bases left in between. Germline V lookup: CDR1 SEHNR, CDR2 FQNEAQ (reference sequence). In DNA, the CDR3 is TGTGCCAGCAGCTTAGCTGTCACGGCGGATAGGGGCTACACCTTC. Amino acids: CASSLAVTADRGYTF.

V usage is TRBV5-4 and J usage is TRBJ2-7; 9 bases line up with TRBD2. Trimming cost V 4 bases and J 3 bases; bases outside gene matches: 8. The germline V gene encodes CDR1 SGHNT and CDR2 YYREEE (reference sequence). The CDR3 sequence is 15 residues long. For the CDR3, the DNA is TGTGCCAGCAGCCTCAAGCGGGAGGTTCACTACGAGCAGTACTTC. This gives the protein CASSLKREVHYEQYF.

The chain has TRBV5-1 and TRBJ2-7; D may be TRBD2 (5 bases). CDR1 is SGHRS and CDR2 is YFSETQ in the germline V gene. The CDR3 runs to 13 residues. Trimming took off 1 base at V and 7 bases at J, with 12 bases between the two ends. The CDR3 nucleotides read TGCGCCAGCAGCTTGCACGACCGCGGGGAGCAGTACTTC. It codes for CASSLHDRGEQYF.

The V and J genes are TRBV28 and TRBJ2-3; D gene uncertain. V was trimmed by 3 bases and J by 1 base, leaving 8 bases between them. Germline V lookup: CDR1 MDHEN, CDR2 SYDVKM. There are 14 residues in the CDR3. DNA of the CDR3: TGTGCCAGCAGTTTTAATATGGGCACAGATACGCAGTATTTT. Protein product: CASSFNMGTDTQYF.

The sample holds one count of this clone. The chain employs TRBV4-1 and TRBJ2-2; 8 bases fit TRBD2. This CDR3 is built from 16 residues. V lost 6 bases to trimming and J lost 4 bases; unmatched junction nucleotides: 10. Germline V gives CDR1 MGHRA, CDR2 YSYEKL. In DNA, the CDR3 is TGCGCCAGCAGTCAAATCCACGGGGGGGGCACCGGGGAGCTGTTTTTT. As protein: CASSQIHGGGTGELFF.

This clone appeared a few times. The sample carries other DNA sequences with the same CDR3. The chain links TRBV27 to TRBJ2-7; 13 nucleotides align to TRBD2. V lost 6 bases and J lost 2; bases outside the gene matches: 1. Germline CDR1 and CDR2: MNHEY and SMNVEV (reference sequence). The CDR3 totals 14 residues. For the CDR3, the DNA is TGTGCCAGCAGGGGACTAGCGGGAACCTACGAGCAGTACTTC. Protein product: CASRGLAGTYEQYF.